This section outlines one TCR beta chain sequence together with its context. Its matching antigen is unknown. These data originate in a study of T cell responses to AZD1222 COVID-19 vaccine. Study observations and caveats: Most donors were white British, females outnumbered males, and clonal diversity was possibly underestimated. Every sample of the repertoires postdated the peak T cell response. Reportedly, nearly half the spike-specific TCRs target unmutated variant regions.

Germline V lookup: CDR1 SNHLY, CDR2 FYNNEI. The CDR3 sequence is 17 residues long. With V trimmed by 3 bases and J by 0 bases, 5 bases remained unmatched. Sequencing used immunoSEQ multiplex PCR; TCRdb keeps in-frame clones, though not all of them. The table shows around 160,000 clones, with 94% occurring only once. Second doses at about 4 or about 12 weeks were pooled. The source of this sequence is an adult who received the AZD1222 COVID-19 vaccine. The rearrangement joins TRBV2 to TRBJ2-1; 10 nucleotides line up with TRBD2. Here the sequenced sample was peripheral blood, taken 28 days after the second AZD1222 dose. The CDR3 spells CASSDKLAGSSYNEQFF. The CDR3 DNA sequence: TGTGCCAGCAGTGATAAACTAGCGGGAAGCTCCTACAATGAGCAGTTCTTC. The full variable domain, completed using reference TRBV2 and TRBJ2-1, is EPEVTQTPSHQVTQMGQEVILRCVPISNHLYFYWYRQILGQKVEFLVSFYNNEISEKSEIFDDQFSVERPDGSNFTLKIRSTKLEDSAMYFCASSDKLAGSSYNEQFFGPGTRLTVL.